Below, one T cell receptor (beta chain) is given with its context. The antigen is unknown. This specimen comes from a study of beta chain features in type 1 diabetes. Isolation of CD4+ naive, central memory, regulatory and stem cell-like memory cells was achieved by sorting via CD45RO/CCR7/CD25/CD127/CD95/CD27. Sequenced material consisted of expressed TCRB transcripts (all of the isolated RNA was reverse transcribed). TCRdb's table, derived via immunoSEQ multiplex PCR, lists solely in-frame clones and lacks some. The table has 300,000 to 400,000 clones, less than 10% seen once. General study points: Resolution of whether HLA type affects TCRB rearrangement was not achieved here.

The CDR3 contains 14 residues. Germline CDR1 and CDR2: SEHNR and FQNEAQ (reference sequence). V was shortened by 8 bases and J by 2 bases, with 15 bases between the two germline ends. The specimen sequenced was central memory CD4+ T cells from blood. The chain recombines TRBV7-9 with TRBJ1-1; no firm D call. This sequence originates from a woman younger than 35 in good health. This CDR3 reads CASGRMSSNTEAFF. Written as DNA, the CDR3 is TGTGCCAGCGGAAGGATGAGTTCCAACACTGAAGCTTTCTTT.